This record covers a single TCR beta chain. Its antigen is currently not known. None of the participants had acute infectious disease, and every participant was in good physical condition. Neurodegeneration in patients was confirmed using biomarkers including neurofilament, amyloid-beta and tau. A live/dead marker was used to sort live CSF cells for droplet-based sequencing. CSF was obtained by lumbar puncture, and immune cells were pelleted by centrifugation at 300g. CSF samples were checked for red blood cells, and any sample contaminated with blood was excluded. CSF cells were cryopreserved in freezing medium, frozen at -80 degrees C overnight, and then transferred to liquid nitrogen for storage. CSF samples were stored for less than six months before analysis. Libraries were made using 10x single-cell sequencing. CSF cells were profiled with 10X Genomics single-cell V(D)J and 5' gene-expression libraries. An Illumina NextSeq550 was used to sequence the CSF single-cell TCR libraries. Per the authors' processing: After V(D)J reads were mapped to the vdj-GRCh38 alts ensemble 2.0.0 reference, the Cell Ranger vdj pipeline was used to analyse the reads. Cell barcodes sharing the same set of productive CDR3 nucleotide sequences were defined as clonotypes. To link clonality with transcriptional profiles, clonotype information was added to the Seurat v3.0 gene-expression metadata. Exclusion was applied to CSF cells with more than 1,800 genes, more than 7,500 UMIs or more than 10% mitochondrial reads. To find TCRs with known antigen specificity, CDR3-beta sequences were matched against VDJdb. Only TCRs with complete alpha and beta chains were included in the network analysis of clone sharing, which used the R package qgraph. TCRdb reprocessed the sequencing reads and holds a single record per CDR3 protein sequence, with no DNA. What appears here as the V and J calls and clone size reflects TCRdb's work, not the paper's. This sample's table has entries for some 1,600 distinct CDR3 sequences. Around 8.6% of the sample is in the top ten clones.

This sample is drawn from a study of CD8 T cells in cerebrospinal fluid in Alzheimer's disease (dated by TCRdb to about 2020). Notes on the research overall: To assess CSF T cell clonal expansion, the study used two single-cell approaches: plate-based nested PCR sequencing and droplet-based sequencing. The droplet-based CSF comparison of patients and controls included about nine healthy controls (about 11,000 cells) and about nine patients with MCI or Alzheimer's disease (around 9,700 cells). This study tested whether clonally expanded T cells could be found in cerebrospinal fluid from healthy elderly individuals and from patients with neurodegenerative disease. A total of 25 or so samples were covered by the CSF gene-expression analysis, which included Parkinson's disease patients.

The paper's findings and limits, for the study overall: The largest CSF clone made up a higher percentage of TCRs in patients with MCI or Alzheimer's disease than in controls. The EBV-specific clones were neither the most highly expanded clones nor enriched among patients. The authors warned that finding EBV-specific TCRs in CSF does not prove a causal connection between EBV and Alzheimer's disease. Only samples with detectable clones (roughly 11 healthy, 5 MCI, 5 AD, 6 PD) were included in the overall clonality comparison. In pooled data, a highly expanded clone (at least 3% of TCRs) was found in 1 of 10 healthy subjects versus most of the 6 Alzheimer's patients.

From its cysteine to its phenylalanine, the CDR3 spans 16 amino acids. Only the protein is available. Sequences SGHRS (CDR1) and YFSETQ (CDR2) are obtained from the germline V gene. Specimen: cerebrospinal fluid. The rearrangement joined TRBV5-1 to TRBJ2-5; TCRdb's D call, TRBD2, is unchecked because there is no DNA. The receptor's source is a human donor with mild cognitive impairment. The CDR3 region has the sequence CASSSRATSGRETQYF.